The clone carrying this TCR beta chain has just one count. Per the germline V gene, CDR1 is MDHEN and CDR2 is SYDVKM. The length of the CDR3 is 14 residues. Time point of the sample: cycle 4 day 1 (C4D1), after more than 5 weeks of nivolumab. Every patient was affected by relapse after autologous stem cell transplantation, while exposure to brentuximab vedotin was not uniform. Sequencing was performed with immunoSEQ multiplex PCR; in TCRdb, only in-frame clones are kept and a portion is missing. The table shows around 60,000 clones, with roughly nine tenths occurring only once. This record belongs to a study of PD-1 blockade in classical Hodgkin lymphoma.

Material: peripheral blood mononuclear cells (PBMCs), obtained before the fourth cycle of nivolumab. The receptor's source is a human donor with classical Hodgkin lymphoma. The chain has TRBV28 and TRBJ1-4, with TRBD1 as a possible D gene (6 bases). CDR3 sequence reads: CAIRPRGLNEKLFF. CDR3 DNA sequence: TGTGCAATCAGGCCCCGGGGGCTTAATGAAAAACTGTTTTTT.